The 15 T cell receptor beta chains in this list originate from one sample, sequenced in a study of response to subunit inactivated influenza vaccine. TCRdb re-called the RT-PCR reads with MiXCR, one entry per CDR3 protein. The repertoire holds approximately 500,000 distinct CDR3 sequences, with approximately 22% as singletons. The same data also contributed to another study, on T cells expressing NK-cell markers. In that study: Production of TCR beta cDNA relied on 5'RACE template switching with UMIs.

Material: CD4+ T cells sorted from PBMCs, obtained 11 to 12 days after vaccination. These TCRs come from a man aged 45-65 years who received an inactivated influenza vaccine.

This clonotype has just a few counts. The genes are TRBV12-3 or TRBV12-4 and TRBJ1-2; D not certain. Trimming stripped 1 base from V and 0 bases from J, with 6 bases between. The CDR3 consists of 14 residues. The DNA for the CDR3 is TGTGCCAGCAGTTTAGGCGCTCCTAACTATGGCTACACCTTC. It translates to CASSLGAPNYGYTF.

V and J are TRBV15 and TRBJ2-1; TRBD2 matches 11 bases. This CDR3 spans 15 amino acids. Looked up from germline, CDR1 is LNHNV and CDR2 is YYDKDF (reference sequence). V dropped 1 base and J dropped 7; count of bases not matched to a gene: 3. CDR3 coding DNA: TGTGCCACCAGCAGAGTAGGACTAGCGGGTAATGAGCAGTTCTTC. It codes for CATSRVGLAGNEQFF.

The table lists this clonotype with a few counts. Compared with germline, one end of the junction differs, possibly owing to a read error. This chain links TRBV7-7 with TRBJ2-7; tentative D call: TRBD1 (6 bases). This CDR3 has 13 amino acids. Looked up from germline, CDR1 is SSHAT and CDR2 is FNYEAQ (reference sequence). The CDR3 DNA reads as TGTGCTAGCAGCGTTGGGGGACAAAAAGAGCAGTACTTC. As protein: CASSVGGQKEQYF.

The rearrangement uses TRBV5-1 and TRBJ2-5, with 9 nucleotides matching TRBD2. The CDR3 consists of 17 residues. V shed 4 bases, J shed 4 bases, and the junction held 14 bases outside the gene matches. Germline V gives CDR1 SGHRS, CDR2 YFSETQ. The CDR3 DNA follows: TGCGCCAGCAGCGTAGGCATGAGGGCGGGAGGGCCAGAGACCCAGTACTTC. Protein product: CASSVGMRAGGPETQYF.

The V gene is TRBV5-1, the J gene TRBJ1-1; TRBD1 aligns across 9 bases. The ends lost 6 bases at V and 5 bases at J; junction bases unmatched: 8. This CDR3 spans 14 amino acids. The germline CDR1 and CDR2 sequences are SGHRS and YFSETQ. CDR3 region: CASTLQGARTEAFF. CDR3 coding DNA: TGCGCCAGCACGCTACAGGGGGCGCGAACTGAAGCTTTCTTT.

This clonotype appeared a few times. V gene TRBV6-1 combines with J gene TRBJ2-7, with 12 bases that match TRBD2. V was clipped by 5 bases and J by 3 bases; unmatched bases: 8. The length of the CDR3 is 16 residues. Looked up from germline, CDR1 is MNHNS and CDR2 is SASEGT. CDR3 amino acids: CASSTGRLAGDYEQYF. DNA for the CDR3: TGTGCCAGCAGTACCGGGAGACTAGCGGGGGACTACGAGCAGTACTTC.

V usage is TRBV20-1 and J usage is TRBJ2-1, with unresolved D. V was cut by 4 bases and J by 1 base, with 11 bases left in between. CDR3 length: 14 residues. Germline lookup yields CDR1 DFQATT and CDR2 SNEGSKA (reference sequence). DNA of the CDR3: TGCAGTGCTAACTTAAGACCGTCCTACAATGAGCAGTTCTTC. Its translation is CSANLRPSYNEQFF.

The chain employs TRBV12-3 or TRBV12-4 and TRBJ1-5, with D possibly matching TRBD1 (6 bases). V was clipped by 5 bases and J by 9 bases, with 26 bases between them. The CDR3 covers 17 residues. The DNA for the CDR3 is TGTGCCAGCAGTCGAGCAAAAGACAGGACCTTAGCTGGGCCCCAGCATTTT. Translated, it gives CASSRAKDRTLAGPQHF.

This clonotype showed up just a few times. The rearrangement joins TRBV5-6 to TRBJ2-3; 8 bases fit TRBD1. V gave up 4 bases and J gave up 0 bases; unmatched junction bases: 7. The CDR3 has 16 residues. Germline CDR1 reads SGHDT; CDR2 reads YYEEEE. CDR3 amino acids: CASSIGQGISTDTQYF. CDR3 DNA: TGTGCCAGCAGCATCGGACAGGGTATAAGCACAGATACGCAGTATTTT.

This chain connects TRBV7-9 to TRBJ2-5, with a possible D match to TRBD1 (5 bases). The germline V gene encodes CDR1 SEHNR and CDR2 FQNEAQ (reference sequence). There are 14 residues in the CDR3. Deletions cut 0 bases from V and 4 bases from J, with 9 bases between. The CDR3 DNA reads as TGTGCCAGCAGCTTAGCTAGGGGCACAGAGACCCAGTACTTC. It is translated as CASSLARGTETQYF. Using reference TRBV7-9 and TRBJ2-5 for the parts outside the CDR3, the full variable domain is DTGVSQNPRHKITKRGQNVTFRCDPISEHNRLYWYRQTLGQGPEFLTYFQNEAQLEKSRLLSDRFSAERPKGSFSTLEIQRTEQGDSAMYLCASSLARGTETQYFGPGTRLLVL.

The chain is built from TRBV12-3 or TRBV12-4 and TRBJ2-2, with D perhaps TRBD2 (7 bases). The CDR3 sequence is 16 residues long. V was cut by 2 bases and J by 7 bases, with 17 bases left in between. The DNA of the CDR3 is TGTGCCAGCAGTTTAAACCCGGGGGGCCGTGGCGGGGAGCTGTTTTTT. Amino acid sequence: CASSLNPGGRGGELFF.

This clonotype has only a few counts. The chain links TRBV7-8 to TRBJ2-5, with 7 bases identical to TRBD1. The CDR3 is made up of 15 amino acids. After removal of 2 bases from V and 3 bases from J, the junction contained 6 bases not matched to a gene. Per germline, CDR1 SGHVS and CDR2 FQNEAQ. Here the CDR3 reads CASSLKRGQEETQYF. The CDR3 DNA reads as TGTGCCAGCAGCTTAAAGAGGGGGCAAGAAGAGACCCAGTACTTC.

The genes are TRBV20-1 and TRBJ2-3; the D gene is possibly TRBD2 (5 bases). Trimming took 3 bases from V and 3 from J, leaving 13 bases between them. Per germline, CDR1 DFQATT and CDR2 SNEGSKA (reference sequence). This CDR3 is 14 amino acids long. This CDR3 is CSASFGGGTDTQYF. For the CDR3, the DNA is TGCAGTGCTAGCTTCGGCGGCGGGACAGATACGCAGTATTTT.

Only a few counts were recorded for this clonotype. The chain carries TRBV4-3 and TRBJ2-5; 7 nucleotides line up with TRBD2. The CDR3 covers 14 residues. Germline-derived CDR1 and CDR2 are LGHNA and YSLEER. With V trimmed by 6 bases and J by 2 bases, 6 bases remained unmatched. The CDR3 DNA reads TGCGCCAGCAGTTGGACTAGTAGGCAAGAGACCCAGTACTTC. Residues: CASSWTSRQETQYF.

This clonotype occurred a few times. V is TRBV7-8 and J is TRBJ2-5, with 7 bases fitting TRBD2. V shed 3 bases and J 2 bases; nucleotides not matched to a gene: 6. Per the germline V gene, CDR1 is SGHVS and CDR2 is FQNEAQ. CDR3 length: 15 amino acids. For the CDR3, the DNA is TGTGCCAGCAGCTTTGCTAGCGGCTATCAAGAGACCCAGTACTTC. Residues: CASSFASGYQETQYF.